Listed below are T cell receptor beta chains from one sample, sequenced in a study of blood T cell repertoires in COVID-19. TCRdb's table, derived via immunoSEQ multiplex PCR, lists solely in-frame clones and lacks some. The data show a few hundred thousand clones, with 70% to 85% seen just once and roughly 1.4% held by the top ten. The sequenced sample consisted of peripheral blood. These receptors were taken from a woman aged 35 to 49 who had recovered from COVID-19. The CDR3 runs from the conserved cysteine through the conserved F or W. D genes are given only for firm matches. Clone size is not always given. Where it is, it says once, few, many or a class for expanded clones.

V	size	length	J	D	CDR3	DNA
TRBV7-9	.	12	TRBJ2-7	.	CASSLVGDEQYF	TGTGCCAGCAGCTTAGTAGGGGACGAGCAGTACTTC
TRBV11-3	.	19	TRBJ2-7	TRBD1	CASSLDPPQSTGGLYEQYF	TGTGCCAGCAGCTTAGATCCCCCTCAATCGACAGGGGGCCTGTACGAGCAGTACTTC
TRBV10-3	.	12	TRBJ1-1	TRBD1	CAISGTGDRAFF	TGTGCCATCAGTGGAACAGGGGATCGGGCTTTCTTT
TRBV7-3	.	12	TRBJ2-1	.	CASSRGVDEQFF	TGTGCCAGCAGCCGGGGTGTGGATGAGCAGTTCTTC
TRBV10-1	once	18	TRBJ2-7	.	CASSEEVLDVPGHYEQYF	TGCGCCAGCAGTGAGGAGGTTCTGGACGTCCCGGGACACTACGAGCAGTACTTC
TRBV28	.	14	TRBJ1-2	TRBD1	CASSQQGPKYGYTF	TGTGCCAGCAGTCAACAGGGGCCTAAGTATGGCTACACCTTC
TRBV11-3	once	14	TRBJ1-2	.	CASSLDPAATGYTF	TGTGCCAGCAGCTTAGATCCGGCGGCAACTGGCTACACCTTC
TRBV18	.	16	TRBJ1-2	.	CASSPTVRGANYGYTF	TGTGCCAGCTCACCAACGGTGCGGGGGGCTAACTATGGCTACACCTTC
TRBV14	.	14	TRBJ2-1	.	CASSQSARYNEQFF	TGTGCCAGCAGCCAATCGGCTAGGTACAATGAGCAGTTCTTC
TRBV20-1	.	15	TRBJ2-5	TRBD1	CSASERGQGQETQYF	TGCAGTGCTAGTGAAAGGGGGCAGGGCCAAGAGACCCAGTACTTC
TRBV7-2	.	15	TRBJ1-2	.	CASRTPNWGGYGYTF	TGTGCCAGCAGAACCCCAAACTGGGGAGGCTATGGCTACACCTTC
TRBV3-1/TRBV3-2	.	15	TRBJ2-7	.	CASSPSGLTSYEQYF	TGTGCCAGCAGCCCGTCGGGACTGACTTCCTACGAGCAGTACTTC
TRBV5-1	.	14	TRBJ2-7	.	CASSLDGQTYEQYF	TGCGCCAGCAGCTTGGACGGACAGACCTACGAGCAGTACTTC
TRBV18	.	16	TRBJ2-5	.	CASSPGSMTGQETQYF	TGTGCCAGCTCACCTGGGAGTATGACAGGCCAAGAGACCCAGTACTTC
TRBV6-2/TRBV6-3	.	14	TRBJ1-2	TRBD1	CASSAGQKGLGYTF	TGTGCCAGCAGTGCGGGACAGAAGGGGCTTGGCTACACCTTC
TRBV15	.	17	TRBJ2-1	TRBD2	CATSRTSGGFFYNEQFF	TGTGCCACCAGCCGGACTAGCGGGGGGTTCTTCTACAATGAGCAGTTCTTC
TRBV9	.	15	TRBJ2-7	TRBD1	CASSVAGQGAGEQYF	TGTGCCAGCAGCGTAGCGGGACAGGGGGCTGGCGAGCAGTACTTC
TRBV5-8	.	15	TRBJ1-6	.	CASSRETVRYSPLHF	TGTGCCAGCAGCCGGGAGACGGTCCGGTATTCACCCCTCCACTTT
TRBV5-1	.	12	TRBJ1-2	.	CASRALEDGYTF	TGCGCCAGCAGAGCCTTAGAAGATGGCTACACCTTC
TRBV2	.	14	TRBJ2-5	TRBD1	CASSTDRAQETQYF	TGTGCCAGCAGTACAGACAGGGCCCAAGAGACCCAGTACTTC
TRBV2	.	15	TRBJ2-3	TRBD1	CASSEDRGITDTQYF	TGTGCCAGCAGTGAGGACAGGGGGATAACAGATACGCAGTATTTT
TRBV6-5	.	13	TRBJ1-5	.	CASRLDSSQPQHF	TGTGCCAGCAGGCTGGACTCGAGTCAGCCCCAGCATTTT